A selection of T cell receptor beta chains follows, all from one sample in a study of OX40 agonist ivuxolimab in advanced cancers. The assay was immunoSEQ multiplex PCR, and TCRdb's table has in-frame clones only and misses some. The table has about 35,000 clones, over 80% seen once. The material sequenced was CD4+ or CD8+ T cells sorted from blood, taken in a trial of the OX40 agonist ivuxolimab. These receptors were collected from an adult with an advanced solid tumor such as melanoma, head and neck, liver or kidney cancer. Both conserved end residues are part of each CDR3. The D gene is left open where the match is weak. Expanded clones are given a class, and other clones once, few, many or no size at all.

cdr3_length clone_size j_call v_call d_call cdr3_nt cdr3_aa
14 . TRBJ2-7 TRBV5-4 . TGTGCCAGCAGCTCCTCTAGCATCCCCTACGAGCAGTACTTC CASSSSSIPYEQYF
18 . TRBJ2-3 TRBV28 TRBD2 TGTGCCAGCAGTTTAAGAAGACGCGGGAGGCCCGGATCTGATACGCAGTATTTT CASSLRRRGRPGSDTQYF
15 . TRBJ2-3 TRBV27 . TGTGCCAGCAGTTTAAGTGTCTTGGGCACAGATACGCAGTATTTT CASSLSVLGTDTQYF
11 . TRBJ1-1 TRBV5-6 . TGTGCCAGCAGCTTCGGTGCTGAAGCTTTCTTT CASSFGAEAFF
15 . TRBJ1-2 TRBV7-2 . TGTGCCAGCAGCTTAGCGGCCCAGGCTAACTATGGCTACACCTTC CASSLAAQANYGYTF
14 many TRBJ1-5 TRBV4-2 . TGTGCCAGCAGCTTGGCCGGGGACGGTCAGCCCCAGCATTTT CASSLAGDGQPQHF
12 few TRBJ2-5 TRBV28 . TGTGCCAGCAGCTCCAAACAAGAGACCCAGTACTTC CASSSKQETQYF
13 . TRBJ2-1 TRBV7-9 . TGTGCCAGCAGCTTAGGTGGAGCGAGTGAGCAGTTCTTC CASSLGGASEQFF
14 few TRBJ1-1 TRBV29-1 . TGCAGCGTTGATGGTGTGAGGGGGAACACTGAAGCTTTCTTT CSVDGVRGNTEAFF
16 . TRBJ1-5 TRBV28 . TGTGCCAGCAGTCGGGACCCTCACTCTCCCAATCAGCCCCAGCATTTT CASSRDPHSPNQPQHF
16 . TRBJ2-3 TRBV9 . TGTGCCAGCAGCGTAGGAGTAGTACGGCTCACAGATACGCAGTATTTT CASSVGVVRLTDTQYF
14 . TRBJ2-1 TRBV19 . TGTGCCAGTAGTATAGGTGGGACTTTGAATGAGCAGTTCTTC CASSIGGTLNEQFF
14 . TRBJ2-2 TRBV28 . TGTGCCAGCAGTTTCGACCTAGGAGCCGGGGAGCTGTTTTTT CASSFDLGAGELFF
15 . TRBJ1-1 TRBV28 TRBD1 TGTGCCAGCAGTTATACAGGGGGGATGAACACTGAAGCTTTCTTT CASSYTGGMNTEAFF